One sample yielded the 31 T cell receptor beta chains listed below, sequenced in a study of Ad26.COV2.S vaccination and SARS-CoV-2 variants. The data were produced by immunoSEQ multiplex PCR, yet TCRdb's version contains in-frame clones alone and is incomplete. The data show about 430,000 clones, over 75% seen once. Treatment: around 19 received Ad26.COV2.S at low or high dose, single or two shots; about 5 received placebo; per-sample allocation not given. Day 63 following the first vaccine or placebo injection was when the samples were taken. The source material was peripheral blood, sampled in a trial of Ad26.COV2.S vaccine versus placebo. These receptor sequences come from a person between 18 and 65 years old who received the Ad26.COV2.S COVID-19 vaccine or a placebo.

The chain links TRBV12-3 or TRBV12-4 to TRBJ2-7; D is unresolved. Trimming shortened V by 3 bases and J by 1 base, and 7 bases separated the two germline ends. This CDR3 is 13 amino acids long. CDR3: CASSFARSYEQYF. Here the CDR3 DNA reads TGTGCCAGCAGTTTCGCTAGATCCTACGAGCAGTACTTC.

The V and J genes are TRBV11-1 and TRBJ2-7; the D is unclear. CDR1 is SGHAT and CDR2 is FQDESV in the germline V gene (reference sequence). V lost 2 bases and J 7 bases, leaving 9 bases between the germline ends. CDR3 size: 12 residues. Here the CDR3 reads CASSLTLFEQYF. The CDR3 nucleotides are TGTGCCAGCAGCTTAACCCTATTTGAGCAGTACTTC. Together with reference TRBV11-1 and TRBJ2-7, the CDR3 gives the full variable domain: EAEVAQSPRYKITEKSQAVAFWCDPISGHATLYWYRQILGQGPELLVQFQDESVVDDSQLPKDRFSAERLKGVDSTLKIQPAELGDSAMYLCASSLTLFEQYFGPGTRLTVT.

Regarding this clone: The junction and the germline gene differ at one end; a read error may be behind it. The rearrangement joins TRBV7-7 to TRBJ2-1; 8 positions agree with TRBD2. Germline CDR1 and CDR2: SSHAT and FNYEAQ (reference sequence). The CDR3 is made up of 15 amino acids. DNA of the CDR3: TGTGCTAGCAGCGTCGGGTTAGCGGGAAACAATGAGCAGTTCTTC. Amino acid sequence: CASSVGLAGNNEQFF.

The chain combines TRBV20-1 with TRBJ1-4; D remains ambiguous. CDR3 length: 11 amino acids. Looked up from germline, CDR1 is DFQATT and CDR2 is SNEGSKA (reference sequence). The V end lost 7 bases, the J end lost 5 bases, and 8 bases lay between the germline ends. The CDR3 spells CSGVLNEKLFF. Here the CDR3 DNA reads TGCAGTGGCGTGTTGAATGAAAAACTGTTTTTT.

This chain links TRBV28 with TRBJ1-2, with TRBD1 matching 7 bases. Germline CDR1 reads MDHEN; CDR2 reads SYDVKM. This CDR3 is built from 18 residues. V lost 2 bases to trimming and J lost 0 bases; unmatched junction nucleotides: 12. Here the CDR3 DNA reads TGTGCCAGCAGTTTAGGGTGGAGGGGGCAGAGAGCTAACTATGGCTACACCTTC. Amino acid sequence: CASSLGWRGQRANYGYTF.

The chain uses TRBV19 and TRBJ1-5; weak D call: TRBD1 (5 bases). V gave up 6 bases and J gave up 3 bases, with 15 bases separating them. This CDR3 has 15 amino acids. CDR1 LNHDA and CDR2 SQIVND come from the germline V gene (reference sequence). CDR3 protein: CASSNWDGFNQPQHF. The CDR3 nucleotides read TGTGCCAGTAGCAACTGGGACGGTTTCAATCAGCCCCAGCATTTT.

This clone was seen just once. This chain uses TRBV7-2 with TRBJ2-2, with D possibly being TRBD1 (5 bases). The germline CDR1 and CDR2 sequences are SGHTA and FQGNSA. V lost 5 bases to trimming and J lost 4 bases, with 8 bases between them. There are 13 residues in the CDR3. The CDR3 sequence: CASSSRVTGELFF. The CDR3 DNA reads as TGTGCCAGCAGCAGCAGGGTCACCGGGGAGCTGTTTTTT.

As regards this clone: The identical CDR3 is also encoded by other nucleotide sequences in the sample. The genes are TRBV5-1 and TRBJ2-5; 9 bases match TRBD2. CDR1 is SGHRS and CDR2 is YFSETQ in the germline V gene. V was clipped by 4 bases and J by 5 bases; unmatched bases: 6. The CDR3 consists of 14 residues. The CDR3 region is CASSPGTSKETQYF. The CDR3 DNA reads TGCGCCAGCAGCCCCGGGACTAGCAAGGAGACCCAGTACTTC. The full variable domain, its missing parts supplied by reference TRBV5-1 and TRBJ2-5, is KAGVTQTPRYLIKTRGQQVTLSCSPISGHRSVSWYQQTPGQGLQFLFEYFSETQRNKGNFPGRFSGRQFSNSRSEMNVSTLELGDSALYLCASSPGTSKETQYFGPGTRLLVL.

The chain uses TRBV7-2 and TRBJ1-2; the D gene is possibly TRBD1 (5 bases). In germline, CDR1 is SGHTA, CDR2 FQGNSA. The CDR3 sequence is 14 residues long. Trimming shortened V by 4 bases and J by 8 bases, and 17 bases separated the two germline ends. The CDR3 nucleotides are TGTGCCAGCAGCTCACGGACATCTGGGGACGGCTACACCTTC. Translation gives CASSSRTSGDGYTF.

The rearrangement joins TRBV6-5 to TRBJ2-1, with 11 bases aligning to TRBD2. The germline CDR1 and CDR2 sequences are MNHEY and SVGAGI. J lost 6 bases, V lost 4 bases, and 8 bases had no gene match. The CDR3 sequence is 16 residues long. The DNA for the CDR3 is TGTGCCAGCAGTTTCCAGACTAGCGGGGCCCTCAATGAGCAGTTCTTC. Its translation: CASSFQTSGALNEQFF.

This clone was recorded once. The genes are TRBV19 and TRBJ2-4; tentative D call: TRBD2 (6 bases). This CDR3 has 14 amino acids. Germline loops: CDR1 LNHDA, CDR2 SQIVND (reference sequence). V lost 5 bases and J lost 7, with 15 bases in between. As DNA, the CDR3 is TGTGCCAGTAGTTACGCGGAGGGCACGAACATTCAGTACTTC. Amino acid sequence: CASSYAEGTNIQYF.

This clone has only one observation. The V call is TRBV7-3, the J call TRBJ2-7, with 9 bases matching TRBD1. Losses at the gene ends were 4 bases for V and 3 bases for J; bases not matched to a gene: 7. CDR1 SGHTA and CDR2 FQGTGA come from the germline V gene. The CDR3 has 15 amino acids. In DNA form, the CDR3 reads TGTGCCAGCAGCTCTACAGGGGGCCGCTACTACGAGCAGTACTTC. Translation: CASSSTGGRYYEQYF.

The chain carries TRBV25-1 and TRBJ2-1, with D possibly called TRBD1 or TRBD2 (5 bases each). Per germline, CDR1 MGHDK and CDR2 SYGVNS. This CDR3 spans 14 amino acids. V was clipped by 1 base and J by 7 bases, with 11 bases between them. This chain's CDR3 is CASSEWGTGNEQFF. The CDR3 DNA reads as TGTGCCAGCAGTGAATGGGGGACGGGGAATGAGCAGTTCTTC.

The gene calls are TRBV6-5 and TRBJ2-1; 11 bases are a match to TRBD2. There are 16 residues in the CDR3. Germline V gene data show CDR1 as MNHEY and CDR2 as SVGAGI. V trimming: 4 bases; J trimming: 4 bases; junction bases outside the gene matches: 6. The chain's CDR3 is CASSSLTSGIYNEQFF. The CDR3 DNA reads as TGTGCCAGCAGTTCCCTGACTAGCGGGATATACAATGAGCAGTTCTTC.

The chain carries TRBV4-3 and TRBJ2-3; 9 bases map to TRBD2. Germline assignment: CDR1 LGHNA and CDR2 YSLEER. This CDR3 region has 15 residues. Trimming cost V 3 bases and J 5 bases; bases outside gene matches: 6. CDR3 region: CASSQGSGRLDTQYF. The CDR3 DNA sequence: TGCGCCAGCAGCCAGGGAAGCGGGAGGTTAGATACGCAGTATTTT.

This chain uses TRBV9 with TRBJ2-1, with a tentative D call TRBD2 (6 bases). The CDR3 length is 13 residues. With 3 bases removed from V and 9 bases from J, the gap between germline ends came to 13 bases. Looked up from germline, CDR1 is SGDLS and CDR2 is YYNGEE. The CDR3, as DNA: TGTGCCAGCAGCGCCAGTGGGGGAGGTGAGCAGTTCTTC. Translation: CASSASGGGEQFF.

The V gene is TRBV6-2 or TRBV6-3, the J gene TRBJ2-7; either TRBD1 or TRBD2 may supply D (5 bases each). Germline V gene sequence: CDR1 MNHEY, CDR2 SVGEGT. The CDR3 totals 13 residues. V lost 2 bases, J lost 7 bases, and 12 bases lay in between. The CDR3 DNA reads as TGTGCCAGCAGTTACCCGGGACGGCAAGAGCAGTACTTC. Amino acid sequence: CASSYPGRQEQYF.

CDR3 residues: CASSLGTSTRSTDTQYF. The CDR3 region has the DNA TGTGCCAGCAGCTTGGGGACTAGCACTCGTAGCACAGATACGCAGTATTTT. This chain connects TRBV5-4 to TRBJ2-3, with TRBD2 matching 8 bases. The V segment lost 0 bases and the J segment 0 bases; nucleotides outside the gene matches: 6. Looked up from germline, CDR1 is SGHNT and CDR2 is YYREEE (reference sequence). The CDR3 is made up of 17 amino acids.

The chain couples TRBV5-1 to TRBJ1-1, with D possibly matching TRBD1 (6 bases). Trimming stripped 2 bases from V and 5 bases from J, with 13 bases between. In germline, CDR1 is SGHRS, CDR2 YFSETQ. The CDR3 contains 14 residues. CDR3 sequence (DNA): TGCGCCAGCAGCTTTGGGGGCTCGAGTACTGAAGCTTTCTTT. This encodes CASSFGGSSTEAFF.

This chain's CDR3 is CASSEGAPSFF. Written as DNA, the CDR3 is TGCGCCAGCAGTGAAGGGGCCCCCTCGTTCTTC. The V and J genes are TRBV10-2 and TRBJ2-1; possibly TRBD1 for D (5 bases). The CDR3 is 11 amino acids. Trimming cost V 3 bases and J 15 bases, with 12 bases left between them. In germline, CDR1 is WSHSY, CDR2 SAAADI.

The chain has TRBV5-4 and TRBJ1-6; D not resolved. Germline V CDR1 and CDR2: SGHNT, YYREEE (reference sequence). Trimming pared 0 bases from V and 10 bases from J, leaving 11 bases between. The CDR3 consists of 14 residues. This CDR3 reads CASSLGRKDSPLHF. CDR3 DNA: TGTGCCAGCAGCTTGGGGAGGAAGGACTCACCCCTCCACTTT. The full variable domain, in which reference TRBV5-4 and TRBJ1-6 provide the parts outside the CDR3, is ETGVTQSPTHLIKTRGQQVTLRCSSQSGHNTVSWYQQALGQGPQFIFQYYREEENGRGNFPPRFSGLQFPNYSSELNVNALELDDSALYLCASSLGRKDSPLHFGNGTRLTVT.

The chain has TRBV7-2 and TRBJ2-7, with no clear D. This CDR3 contains 13 residues. Between the trimmed V and J ends, which lost 5 bases and 4 bases, there was a span of 12 bases. The germline V gene has CDR1 SGHTA and CDR2 FQGNSA. The CDR3 sequence is CASSEGLLYEQYF. CDR3 in DNA: TGTGCCAGCAGCGAAGGGCTATTATACGAGCAGTACTTC.

The CDR3 reads CASSYNYEQYF. The CDR3 DNA follows: TGCGCCAGCAGCTACAACTACGAGCAGTACTTC. The chain employs TRBV5-1 and TRBJ2-7, with unresolved D. CDR1 and CDR2 (germline): SGHRS, YFSETQ. This CDR3 is built from 11 residues. The germline V and J ends were trimmed by 3 bases and 3 bases, with 4 bases remaining between them.

A remark on this clone: Other DNA sequences in this sample translate to the same CDR3. The chain joins TRBV6-5 to TRBJ1-1; D remains unclear. CDR1 is MNHEY and CDR2 is SVGAGI in the germline V gene. The V end lost 0 bases, the J end lost 2 bases, and 7 bases lay between the germline ends. The CDR3 runs to 14 residues. The CDR3 DNA follows: TGTGCCAGCAGTTACTCTGGCGGTAACACTGAAGCTTTCTTT. The encoded protein is CASSYSGGNTEAFF.

The J gene is TRBJ2-1, the V gene TRBV10-1, with no clear D. Germline lookup yields CDR1 WNHNN and CDR2 SYGVQD (reference sequence). The V end lost 4 bases, the J end lost 8 bases, and 18 bases lay between the germline ends. The CDR3 loop spans 15 amino acids. The CDR3 protein is CASSAGGPPLDEQFF. As DNA, the CDR3 is TGCGCCAGCAGTGCTGGCGGACCCCCGTTGGATGAGCAGTTCTTC.

This chain uses TRBV18 with TRBJ1-5; D is possibly TRBD1 (5 bases). Germline V gives CDR1 KGHSH, CDR2 LQKENI. The V gene lost 5 bases and the J gene lost 0 bases, with 11 bases spanning the gap. This CDR3 contains 15 residues. The CDR3 here is CASSDTRVSNQPQHF. CDR3 in DNA: TGTGCCAGCTCAGATACCAGGGTTAGCAATCAGCCCCAGCATTTT.

The chain carries TRBV5-1 and TRBJ1-4; 7 bases match TRBD1. Germline V gene lookup returns CDR1 SGHRS and CDR2 YFSETQ. CDR3 length: 15 amino acids. The ends lost 0 bases at V and 8 bases at J; junction bases unmatched: 7. The CDR3 sequence is CASSLEAGGSEKLFF. CDR3 sequence (DNA): TGCGCCAGCAGCTTGGAGGCAGGGGGTTCCGAAAAACTGTTTTTT.

The rearrangement uses TRBV5-8 and TRBJ2-7; 12 bases agree with TRBD2. Unmatched junction bases numbered 10, after V lost 4 bases and J lost 5 bases. Per germline, CDR1 SGHTS and CDR2 YDEGEE. This CDR3 comprises 16 residues. The CDR3 DNA is TGTGCCAGCAGCCCCCGGACTAGCGGGGCCGGGGACGAGCAGTACTTC. Encoded protein: CASSPRTSGAGDEQYF.

The gene calls are TRBV10-3 and TRBJ2-7, with 11 bases fitting TRBD2. The CDR3 has 16 residues. V was pared by 6 bases and J by 3 bases, with 10 bases of the junction left unmatched. CDR1 and CDR2 from the germline V gene are ENHRY and SYGVKD. The CDR3 DNA follows: TGTGCCATCAGCGAATTTAGCGGGAGGGCCGGCTACGAGCAGTACTTC. Its protein product is CAISEFSGRAGYEQYF.

This rearrangement joins TRBV29-1 to TRBJ2-6; no reliable D call. Germline V gene lookup returns CDR1 SQVTM and CDR2 ANQGSEA. Trimming took 7 bases from V and 0 from J, leaving 16 bases between them. The CDR3 contains 16 residues. The CDR3 coding sequence is TGCAGCGCATTGGTGGCCCTGAACTCTGGGGCCAACGTCCTGACTTTC. It specifies CSALVALNSGANVLTF.

This sequence joins TRBV5-1 and TRBJ1-2; D may be TRBD1 (5 bases). The CDR3 extends over 13 amino acids. CDR1 SGHRS and CDR2 YFSETQ come from the germline V gene. The V end lost 7 bases, the J end lost 4 bases, and 14 bases lay between the germline ends. For the CDR3, the DNA is TGCGCCAGCTGTTGGGGGGATGGCTATGGCTACACCTTC. Encoded protein: CASCWGDGYGYTF.